A single sample is the source of the 18 T cell receptor beta chains below, sequenced in a study of blood T cell repertoires in COVID-19. Measured with immunoSEQ multiplex PCR; TCRdb has only the in-frame clones, and not every one. The table includes approximately 200,000 clones, about nine tenths detected once. The sample was PBMCs or T cells enriched from blood (not recorded which). These receptors came from a woman in her twenties or thirties who had recovered from COVID-19.

V usage is TRBV11-2 and J usage is TRBJ2-1; 9 positions match TRBD2. CDR3 length equals 15 residues. The germline CDR1 and CDR2 sequences are SGHAT and FQNNGV. The J segment lost 5 bases and the V segment lost 2 bases, leaving 4 bases of the junction unmatched. In DNA form, the CDR3 reads TGTGCCAGCAGCTTAAGCGGGGGGCCCCACAATGAGCAGTTCTTC. Its translation is CASSLSGGPHNEQFF.

This clone was observed a single time. V is TRBV4-3 and J is TRBJ1-5; no clear D gene. The germline V and J ends were trimmed by 3 bases and 2 bases, with 8 bases remaining between them. Germline V gene data show CDR1 as LGHNA and CDR2 as YSLEER. The CDR3 loop spans 14 amino acids. The CDR3 DNA follows: TGCGCCAGCAGCCACGTACTAGGCAATCAGCCCCAGCATTTT. The encoded protein is CASSHVLGNQPQHF.

The CDR3: CASSKDEGLYRGGFF. CDR3 sequence (DNA): TGTGCCAGCAGCAAAGATGAAGGTCTGTACAGAGGGGGGTTCTTC. The V call is TRBV21-1, the J call TRBJ2-1; the D segment call TRBD1 is taken from the table without a DNA check. TRBV21-1 is assigned pseudogene status. The CDR3 runs 15 residues.

J is TRBJ2-2 and V is TRBV2, with 14 bases fitting TRBD2. CDR3 length equals 16 residues. The junction had 6 bases not matched to a gene; V was cut back by 6 bases and J by 6 bases. Germline-derived CDR1 and CDR2 are SNHLY and FYNNEI. CDR3 nucleotides: TGTGCCAGCAGGGGACTAGCGGGAGCGCTCGCCGGGGAGCTGTTTTTT. Its translation: CASRGLAGALAGELFF.

This chain uses TRBV7-9 with TRBJ1-2; D perhaps matches TRBD1 (5 bases). The germline CDR1 and CDR2 sequences are SEHNR and FQNEAQ (reference sequence). The CDR3 runs to 16 residues. Trimming stripped 0 bases from V and 3 bases from J, with 14 bases between. The CDR3 is CASSLAGDSLHYGYTF. The CDR3 nucleotides are TGTGCCAGCAGCTTAGCCGGGGACTCTTTACACTATGGCTACACCTTC.

The CDR3 is CASSTNDGTGGATNEKLFF. In DNA form, the CDR3 reads TGTGCCAGCAGCACTAACGATGGGACAGGGGGCGCGACTAATGAAAAACTGTTTTTT. V usage is TRBV13 and J usage is TRBJ1-4; TRBD1 aligns across 12 bases. Per germline, CDR1 PRHDT and CDR2 FYEKMQ (reference sequence). CDR3 length: 19 residues. V dropped 5 bases and J dropped 2; count of bases not matched to a gene: 12.

The chain recombines TRBV30 with TRBJ1-1; maybe TRBD1 (5 bases). Deletions cut 2 bases from V and 5 bases from J, with 12 bases between. CDR3 length: 13 amino acids. Germline assignment: CDR1 GTSNPN and CDR2 SVGIG (reference sequence). The CDR3: CAWSNAGRTEAFF. DNA for the CDR3: TGTGCCTGGAGTAATGCAGGGCGGACTGAAGCTTTCTTT.

This clone occurred once. The rearrangement uses TRBV30 and TRBJ1-2; D may be TRBD1 (5 bases). This CDR3 spans 18 amino acids. Between the trimmed V and J ends, which lost 4 bases and 2 bases, there was a span of 26 bases. Germline V gene data show CDR1 as GTSNPN and CDR2 as SVGIG (reference sequence). This CDR3 reads CAWTPVGRGTGGNYGYTF. The DNA of the CDR3 is TGTGCCTGGACCCCTGTGGGGCGGGGAACAGGTGGGAACTATGGCTACACCTTC.

V and J are TRBV27 and TRBJ2-7, with 7 bases matching TRBD2. Germline CDR1 and CDR2: MNHEY and SMNVEV (reference sequence). V lost 2 bases to trimming and J lost 3 bases; unmatched junction nucleotides: 4. CDR3 size: 14 residues. CDR3 amino acids: CASSLRTRDYEQYF. The DNA for the CDR3 is TGTGCCAGCAGTTTAAGGACTAGAGACTACGAGCAGTACTTC.

This clone came up once. The V gene is TRBV19, the J gene TRBJ1-6; possibly TRBD1 for D (6 bases). V lost 3 bases and J 7 bases, leaving 13 bases between the germline ends. The CDR3 has 15 residues. From germline, CDR1 is LNHDA and CDR2 SQIVND (reference sequence). The CDR3 DNA is TGTGCCAGTAGTATGTCTACAGGGCGGAATTCACCCCTCCACTTT. Protein: CASSMSTGRNSPLHF.

The J gene is TRBJ1-1, the V gene TRBV6-5; TRBD1 is a possible D gene (6 bases). There are 14 residues in the CDR3. Trimming took 2 bases from V and 3 from J, leaving 10 bases between them. Germline V gives CDR1 MNHEY, CDR2 SVGAGI. CDR3 protein: CASSYDGTHTEAFF. In DNA, the CDR3 is TGTGCCAGCAGTTACGATGGGACACACACTGAAGCTTTCTTT.

The chain joins TRBV15 to TRBJ1-2; D not resolved. CDR3 length equals 13 residues. Germline CDR1 is LNHNV and CDR2 is YYDKDF (reference sequence). Trimming stripped 0 bases from V and 8 bases from J, with 10 bases between. The CDR3 protein is CATSRDGVWGYTF. The CDR3, as DNA: TGTGCCACCAGCAGAGATGGAGTCTGGGGCTACACCTTC. The entire variable domain, with the rest obtained from reference TRBV15 and TRBJ1-2, is as follows: DAMVIQNPRYQVTQFGKPVTLSCSQTLNHNVMYWYQQKSSQAPKLLFHYYDKDFNNEADTPDNFQSRRPNTSFCFLDIRSPGLGDTAMYLCATSRDGVWGYTFGSGTRLTVV.

The J gene is TRBJ1-2, the V gene TRBV18, with TRBD1 matching 8 bases. Trimming cost V 0 bases and J 2 bases; bases outside gene matches: 5. Germline CDR1 reads KGHSH; CDR2 reads LQKENI. CDR3 length equals 16 residues. The CDR3 region has the DNA TGTGCCAGCTCACCACCGGATCAGGGGGCGAACTATGGCTACACCTTC. Translated: CASSPPDQGANYGYTF.

J is TRBJ2-7 and V is TRBV19; TRBD2 agrees at 13 bases. Germline V CDR1 and CDR2: LNHDA, SQIVND (reference sequence). CDR3 size: 17 residues. V lost 0 bases to trimming and J lost 5 bases; unmatched junction nucleotides: 7. CDR3 loop: CASSIDTGTSGVNEQYF. CDR3 DNA: TGTGCCAGTAGTATAGATACCGGGACTAGCGGGGTCAACGAGCAGTACTTC.

This sequence joins TRBV11-3 and TRBJ1-2; 7 bases align to TRBD1. V lost 5 bases to trimming and J lost 5 bases; unmatched junction nucleotides: 5. CDR3 length equals 13 residues. The germline gives CDR1 SGHNT, CDR2 YENEEA. The CDR3 reads CASSPNRGYGYTF. Here the CDR3 DNA reads TGTGCCAGCAGCCCAAACAGGGGTTATGGCTACACCTTC.

The chain has TRBV18 and TRBJ1-4; 7 bases map to TRBD1. The germline V gene encodes CDR1 KGHSH and CDR2 LQKENI. After removal of 5 bases from V and 6 bases from J, the junction contained 3 bases not matched to a gene. This CDR3 region has 13 residues. The CDR3 DNA sequence: TGTGCCAGCTCAGGAGGGGGCGATGAAAAACTGTTTTTT. It yields the protein CASSGGGDEKLFF.

The CDR3 DNA follows: TGTGCCAGTAGTCTCCACCGGTCCATGAACACTGAAGCTTTCTTT. It yields the protein CASSLHRSMNTEAFF. The chain is built from TRBV19 and TRBJ1-1; D uncertain. V was trimmed by 5 bases and J by 0 bases, leaving 13 bases between them. The germline V gene has CDR1 LNHDA and CDR2 SQIVND (reference sequence). This CDR3 has 15 amino acids.

This clone has a handful of counts. This chain links TRBV11-3 with TRBJ2-1; 7 bases are a match to TRBD2. This CDR3 region has 16 residues. Trimming at V came to 2 bases and at J to 8 bases, leaving 12 bases not matched to a gene. The germline gives CDR1 SGHNT, CDR2 YENEEA. The CDR3 reads CASSLYNVGGDHEQFF. In DNA form, the CDR3 reads TGTGCCAGCAGCTTATATAATGTGGGAGGGGACCATGAGCAGTTCTTC.